This TCR beta chain was sequenced during a study of OX40 agonist ivuxolimab in advanced cancers. Study overall: Intravenous ivuxolimab was administered to patients every 2 weeks at 0.01 to 10 mg/kg. General study findings and limits: Average numbers of expanded clones were greater in CD8+ T cells than in CD4+.

Repertoires were generated with immunoSEQ multiplex PCR, while TCRdb's copy carries only in-frame clones and drops some. Of fewer than 20,000 clones listed, around 90% are singletons. Trimming took off 5 bases at V and 4 bases at J, with 21 bases between the two ends. This CDR3 is built from 17 residues. Germline-derived CDR1 and CDR2 are LNHNV and YYDKDF (reference sequence). Details on this clone: Its antigen is as yet unknown.

The sequence derives from an adult with an advanced solid tumor such as melanoma, head and neck, liver or kidney cancer. This sequence joins TRBV15 and TRBJ2-1, with D possibly matching TRBD2 (6 bases). Source: CD4+ or CD8+ T cells sorted from blood, taken in a trial of the OX40 agonist ivuxolimab. DNA of the CDR3: TGTGCCACCAGCCTTCGGCGGGGCCTAGCGAATTACAATGAGCAGTTCTTC. Amino acid sequence: CATSLRRGLANYNEQFF.